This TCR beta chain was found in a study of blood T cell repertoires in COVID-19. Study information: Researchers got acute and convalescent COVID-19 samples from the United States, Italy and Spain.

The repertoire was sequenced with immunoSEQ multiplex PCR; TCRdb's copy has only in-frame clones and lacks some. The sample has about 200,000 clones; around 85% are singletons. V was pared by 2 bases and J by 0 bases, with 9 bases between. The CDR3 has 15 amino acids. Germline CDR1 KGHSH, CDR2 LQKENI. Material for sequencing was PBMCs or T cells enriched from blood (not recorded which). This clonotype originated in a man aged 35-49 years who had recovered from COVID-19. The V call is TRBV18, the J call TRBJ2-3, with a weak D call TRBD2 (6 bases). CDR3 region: CASSPTSPSTDTQYF. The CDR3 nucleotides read TGTGCCAGCTCACCAACTAGCCCGAGCACAGATACGCAGTATTTT.